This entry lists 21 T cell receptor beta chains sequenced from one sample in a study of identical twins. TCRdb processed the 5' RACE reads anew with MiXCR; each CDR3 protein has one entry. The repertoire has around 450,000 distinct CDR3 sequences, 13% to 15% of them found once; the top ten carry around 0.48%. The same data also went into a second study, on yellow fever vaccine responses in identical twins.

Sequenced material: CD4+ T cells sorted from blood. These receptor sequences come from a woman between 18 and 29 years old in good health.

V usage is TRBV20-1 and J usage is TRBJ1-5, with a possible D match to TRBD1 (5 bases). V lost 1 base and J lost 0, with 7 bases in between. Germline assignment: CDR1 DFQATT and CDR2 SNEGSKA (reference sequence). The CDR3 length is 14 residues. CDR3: CSARGTNSNQPQHF. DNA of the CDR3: TGCAGTGCTAGAGGGACAAATAGCAATCAGCCCCAGCATTTT.

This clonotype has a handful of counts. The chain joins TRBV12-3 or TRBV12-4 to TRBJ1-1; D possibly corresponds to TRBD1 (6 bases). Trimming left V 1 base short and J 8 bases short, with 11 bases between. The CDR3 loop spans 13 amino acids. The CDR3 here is CASSLDIGQEAFF. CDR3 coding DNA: TGTGCCAGCAGTTTAGACATTGGACAGGAAGCTTTCTTT.

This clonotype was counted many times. The CDR3: CATSDLGGPSYNEQFF. In DNA form, the CDR3 reads TGTGCCACCAGTGATTTGGGGGGGCCTTCCTACAATGAGCAGTTCTTC. The rearrangement links TRBV24-1 to TRBJ2-1; D might be TRBD1 or TRBD2, each matching 6 bases. The CDR3 consists of 16 residues. Per germline, CDR1 KGHDR and CDR2 SFDVKD. The V end lost 0 bases, the J end lost 1 base, and 9 bases lay between the germline ends.

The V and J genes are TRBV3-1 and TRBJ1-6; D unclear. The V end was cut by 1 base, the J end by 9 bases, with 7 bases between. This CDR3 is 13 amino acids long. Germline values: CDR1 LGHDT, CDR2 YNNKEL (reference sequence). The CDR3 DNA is TGTGCCAGCAGCCAAGGATCGCCTTCACCCCTCCACTTT. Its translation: CASSQGSPSPLHF. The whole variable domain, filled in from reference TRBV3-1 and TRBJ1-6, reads DTAVSQTPKYLVTQMGNDKSIKCEQNLGHDTMYWYKQDSKKFLKIMFSYNNKELIINETVPNRFSPKSPDKAHLNLHINSLELGDSAVYFCASSQGSPSPLHFGNGTRLTVT.

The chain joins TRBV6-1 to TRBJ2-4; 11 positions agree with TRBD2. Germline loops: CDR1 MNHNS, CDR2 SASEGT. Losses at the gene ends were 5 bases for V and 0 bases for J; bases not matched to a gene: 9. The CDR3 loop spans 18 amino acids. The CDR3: CASSPTSGTPLAKNIQYF. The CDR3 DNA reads TGTGCCAGCAGTCCGACTAGCGGGACACCTTTAGCCAAAAACATTCAGTACTTC.

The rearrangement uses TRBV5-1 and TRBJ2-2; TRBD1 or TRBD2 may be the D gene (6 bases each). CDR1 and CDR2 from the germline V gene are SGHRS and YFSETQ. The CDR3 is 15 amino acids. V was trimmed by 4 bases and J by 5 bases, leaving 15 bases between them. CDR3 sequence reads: CASSPDGGSTGELFF. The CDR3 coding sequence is TGCGCCAGCAGCCCTGACGGGGGCTCGACCGGGGAGCTGTTTTTT.

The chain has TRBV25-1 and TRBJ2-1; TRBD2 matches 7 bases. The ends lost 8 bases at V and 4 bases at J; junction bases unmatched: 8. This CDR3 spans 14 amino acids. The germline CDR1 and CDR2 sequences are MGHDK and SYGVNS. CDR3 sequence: CASRLSGVYNEQFF. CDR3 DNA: TGTGCCAGCCGTCTGAGCGGGGTATACAATGAGCAGTTCTTC.

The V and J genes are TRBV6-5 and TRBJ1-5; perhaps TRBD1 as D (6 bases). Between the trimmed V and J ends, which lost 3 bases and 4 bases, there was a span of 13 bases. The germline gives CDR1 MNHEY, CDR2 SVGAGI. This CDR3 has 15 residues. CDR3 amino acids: CASSYREQGNQPQHF. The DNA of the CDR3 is TGTGCCAGCAGTTATCGGGAACAGGGAAATCAGCCCCAGCATTTT.

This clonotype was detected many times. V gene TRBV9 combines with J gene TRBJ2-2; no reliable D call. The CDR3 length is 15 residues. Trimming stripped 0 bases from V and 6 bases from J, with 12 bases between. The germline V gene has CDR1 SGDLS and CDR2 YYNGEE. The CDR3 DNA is TGTGCCAGCAGCGTAGGTAGGGTCTCCTCCGGGGAGCTGTTTTTT. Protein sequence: CASSVGRVSSGELFF.

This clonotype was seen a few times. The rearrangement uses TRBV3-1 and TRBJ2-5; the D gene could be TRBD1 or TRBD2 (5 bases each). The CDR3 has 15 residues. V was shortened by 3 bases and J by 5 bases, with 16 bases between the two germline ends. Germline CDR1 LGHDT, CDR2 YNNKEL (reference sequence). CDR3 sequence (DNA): TGTGCCAGCAGCCATCCCCGGGGCCTTCGGGAGACCCAGTACTTC. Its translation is CASSHPRGLRETQYF.

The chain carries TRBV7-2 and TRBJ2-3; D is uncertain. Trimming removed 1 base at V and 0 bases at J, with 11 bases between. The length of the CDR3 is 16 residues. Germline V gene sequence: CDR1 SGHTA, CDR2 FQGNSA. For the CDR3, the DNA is TGTGCCAGCAGCTTAGATGGCGGAGTTAGCACAGATACGCAGTATTTT. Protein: CASSLDGGVSTDTQYF.

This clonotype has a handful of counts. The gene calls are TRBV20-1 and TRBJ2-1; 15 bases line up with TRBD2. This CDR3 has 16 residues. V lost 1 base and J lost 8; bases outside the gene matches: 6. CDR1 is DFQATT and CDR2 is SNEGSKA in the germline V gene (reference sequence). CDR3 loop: CSARVPGLAGGHEQFF. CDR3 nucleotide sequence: TGCAGTGCTAGAGTCCCGGGACTAGCGGGAGGCCATGAGCAGTTCTTC.

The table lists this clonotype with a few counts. Here the CDR3 DNA reads TGTGCCATCAGTGAGCCGGGGACCCAACACACTGAAGCTTTCTTT. It translates to CAISEPGTQHTEAFF. The V and J genes are TRBV10-3 and TRBJ1-1, with a weak D call TRBD1 (5 bases). The CDR3 is made up of 15 amino acids. V was shortened by 2 bases and J by 3 bases, with 13 bases between the two germline ends. Germline V gene lookup returns CDR1 ENHRY and CDR2 SYGVKD.

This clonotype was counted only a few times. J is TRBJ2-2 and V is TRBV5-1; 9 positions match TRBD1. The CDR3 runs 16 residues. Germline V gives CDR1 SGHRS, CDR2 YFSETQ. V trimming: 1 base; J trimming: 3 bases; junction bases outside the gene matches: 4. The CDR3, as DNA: TGCGCCAGCAGCTTGAGACAGGGGGATTACACCGGGGAGCTGTTTTTT. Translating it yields CASSLRQGDYTGELFF.

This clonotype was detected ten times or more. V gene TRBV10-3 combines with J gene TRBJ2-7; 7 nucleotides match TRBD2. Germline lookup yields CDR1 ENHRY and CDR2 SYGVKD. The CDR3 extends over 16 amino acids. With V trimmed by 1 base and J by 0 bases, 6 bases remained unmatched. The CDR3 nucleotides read TGTGCCATCAGTGAGTGGGAGGGGTCCTCCTCCTACGAGCAGTACTTC. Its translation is CAISEWEGSSSYEQYF.

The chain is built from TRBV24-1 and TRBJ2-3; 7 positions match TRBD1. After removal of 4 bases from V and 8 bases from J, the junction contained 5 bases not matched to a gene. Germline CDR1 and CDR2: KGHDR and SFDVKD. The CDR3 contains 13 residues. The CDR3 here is CATSEVGQTTQYF. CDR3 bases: TGTGCCACCAGTGAAGTGGGACAGACTACGCAGTATTTT.

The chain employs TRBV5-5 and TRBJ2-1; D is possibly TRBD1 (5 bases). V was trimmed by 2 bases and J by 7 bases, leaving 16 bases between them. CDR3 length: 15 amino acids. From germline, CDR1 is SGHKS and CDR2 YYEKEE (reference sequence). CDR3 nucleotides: TGTGCCAGCAGCTTTCGAGACAGCAGTGCTAATGAGCAGTTCTTC. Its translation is CASSFRDSSANEQFF.

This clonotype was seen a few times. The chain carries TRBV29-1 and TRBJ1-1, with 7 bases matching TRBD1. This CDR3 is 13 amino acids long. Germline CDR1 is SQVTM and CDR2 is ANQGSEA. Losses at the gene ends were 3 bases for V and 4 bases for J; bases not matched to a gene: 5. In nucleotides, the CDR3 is TGCAGCGTTGACAGGGGGGCCATCACTGAAGCTTTCTTT. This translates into CSVDRGAITEAFF.

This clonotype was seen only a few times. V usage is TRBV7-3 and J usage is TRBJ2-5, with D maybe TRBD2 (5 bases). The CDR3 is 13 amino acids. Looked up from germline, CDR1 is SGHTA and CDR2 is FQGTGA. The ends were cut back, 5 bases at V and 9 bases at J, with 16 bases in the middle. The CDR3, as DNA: TGTGCCAGCAGCAACGGGATGATGACGCCCCAGTACTTC. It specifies CASSNGMMTPQYF.

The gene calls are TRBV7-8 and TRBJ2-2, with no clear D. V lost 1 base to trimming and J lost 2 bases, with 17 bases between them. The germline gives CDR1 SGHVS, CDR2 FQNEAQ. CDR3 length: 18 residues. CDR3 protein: CASSLVATQRLNTGELFF. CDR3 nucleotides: TGTGCCAGCAGCTTAGTGGCAACTCAACGACTCAACACCGGGGAGCTGTTTTTT.

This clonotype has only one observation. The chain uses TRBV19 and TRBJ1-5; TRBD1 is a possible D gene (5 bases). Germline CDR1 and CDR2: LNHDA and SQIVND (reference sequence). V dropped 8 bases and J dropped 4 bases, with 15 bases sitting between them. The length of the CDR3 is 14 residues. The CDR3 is CASSVRGGNQPQHF. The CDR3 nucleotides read TGTGCCAGTTCCGTCCGGGGGGGTAATCAGCCCCAGCATTTT.